This T cell receptor (beta chain) was profiled in a study of sequential checkpoint blockade in melanoma. Assay: immunoSEQ multiplex PCR; the TCRdb copy retains only in-frame clones and omits some. The sample includes 9,500 to 15,000 clones, 82% of them seen just once. Per germline, CDR1 MDHEN and CDR2 SYDVKM. There are 15 residues in the CDR3. V was shortened by 3 bases and J by 1 base, with 12 bases between the two germline ends. Regarding treatment: randomized to nivolumab then ipilimumab (arm A) or the reverse (arm B). Sequencing was performed on CD8+ T cells sorted from blood (inferred from file names), taken from a patient given nivolumab and ipilimumab in sequence. This sequence originates from a human donor with melanoma. The genes are TRBV28 and TRBJ2-5, with a weak D call TRBD2 (5 bases). The CDR3 here is CASSLGERIQETQYF. The CDR3, as DNA: TGTGCCAGCAGTTTGGGCGAGCGGATCCAAGAGACCCAGTACTTC.